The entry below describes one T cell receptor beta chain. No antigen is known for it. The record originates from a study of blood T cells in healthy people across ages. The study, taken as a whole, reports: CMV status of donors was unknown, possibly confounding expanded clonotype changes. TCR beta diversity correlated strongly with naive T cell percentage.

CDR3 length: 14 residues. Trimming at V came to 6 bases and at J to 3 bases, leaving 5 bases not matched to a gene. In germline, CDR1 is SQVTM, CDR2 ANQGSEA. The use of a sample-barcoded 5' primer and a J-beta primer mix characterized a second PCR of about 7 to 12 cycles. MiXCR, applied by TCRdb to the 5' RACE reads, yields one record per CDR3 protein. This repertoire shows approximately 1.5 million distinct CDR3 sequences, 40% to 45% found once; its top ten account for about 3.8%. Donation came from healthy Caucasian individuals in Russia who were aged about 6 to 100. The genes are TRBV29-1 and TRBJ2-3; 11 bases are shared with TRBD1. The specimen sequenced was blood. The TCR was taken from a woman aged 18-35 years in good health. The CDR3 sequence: CSVWDRGSTDTQYF. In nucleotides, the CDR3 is TGCAGCGTCTGGGACAGGGGGTCTACAGATACGCAGTATTTT.